The 27 T cell receptor beta chains reported below all come from one sample, sequenced in a study of T cell responses to AZD1222 COVID-19 vaccine. Sequenced by immunoSEQ multiplex PCR; TCRdb stores in-frame clones only, minus some. The table shows roughly 150,000 clones, with 90% occurring only once. Sequences were derived from peripheral blood, sampled on day 0 of AZD1222 vaccination. These receptors came from an adult in good health.

The genes are TRBV14 and TRBJ1-2, with TRBD1 identical over 8 bases. Germline values: CDR1 SGHDN, CDR2 FVKESK. J was trimmed by 7 bases and V by 2 bases; bases with no gene match: 6. This CDR3 spans 14 amino acids. In DNA, the CDR3 is TGTGCCAGCAGCCAACGGACAGGGTTTTTTGGCTACACCTTC. Residues: CASSQRTGFFGYTF.

V and J are TRBV9 and TRBJ2-7; 8 bases agree with TRBD1. This CDR3 contains 17 residues. After removal of 10 bases from V and 2 bases from J, the junction contained 20 bases not matched to a gene. CDR1 and CDR2 (germline): SGDLS, YYNGEE. The CDR3 coding sequence is TGTGCCTTTGTGGGGACAGGATCACACCCAAACCCCTACGAGCAGTACTTC. It encodes CAFVGTGSHPNPYEQYF.

The chain recombines TRBV9 with TRBJ1-2; TRBD1 is a possible D gene (6 bases). CDR1 is SGDLS and CDR2 is YYNGEE in the germline V gene. This CDR3 is built from 12 residues. V gave up 3 bases and J gave up 8 bases, with 11 bases separating them. Here the CDR3 DNA reads TGTGCCAGCAGCGGGAACAGGGACGGCTACACCTTC. Translated: CASSGNRDGYTF. Looking up the rest from reference TRBV9 and TRBJ1-2 gives the full variable domain: DSGVTQTPKHLITATGQRVTLRCSPRSGDLSVYWYQQSLDQGLQFLIQYYNGEERAKGNILERFSAQQFPDLHSELNLSSLELGDSALYFCASSGNRDGYTFGSGTRLTVV.

The chain links TRBV4-1 to TRBJ1-1, with D possibly matching TRBD1 (5 bases). The V gene lost 4 bases and the J gene lost 6 bases, with 24 bases spanning the gap. The CDR3 is 17 amino acids. Germline V gene data show CDR1 as MGHRA and CDR2 as YSYEKL. CDR3 DNA sequence: TGCGCCAGCAGCCTTCCCCTACCTGAGTATGGGGCAGCTGAAGCTTTCTTT. Protein sequence: CASSLPLPEYGAAEAFF.

The chain is built from TRBV6-5 and TRBJ2-5; 8 bases line up with TRBD2. Trimming took 6 bases from V and 5 from J; bases not matched to a gene: 11. There are 15 residues in the CDR3. The germline V gene has CDR1 MNHEY and CDR2 SVGAGI. CDR3 amino acids: CASRSFIAGTETQYF. Written as DNA, the CDR3 is TGTGCCAGCAGGAGTTTCATAGCGGGGACCGAGACCCAGTACTTC.

The V and J genes are TRBV27 and TRBJ1-1; no clear D gene. Germline-derived CDR1 and CDR2 are MNHEY and SMNVEV (reference sequence). Trimming removed 5 bases from V and 2 bases from J, with 15 bases in between. The CDR3 runs 15 residues. CDR3 DNA sequence: TGTGCCAGCAGTCCCCGTATGGCCTTAAACACTGAAGCTTTCTTT. Translating gives CASSPRMALNTEAFF.

The chain carries TRBV7-3 and TRBJ1-1, with unresolved D. Germline V gene lookup returns CDR1 SGHTA and CDR2 FQGTGA. Trimming removed 1 base from V and 1 base from J, with 10 bases in between. The CDR3 covers 15 residues. The CDR3 nucleotides are TGTGCCAGCAGCTTAAGCGGCAGAGCGAACACTGAAGCTTTCTTT. Translation gives CASSLSGRANTEAFF.

As concerns this clone: Other nucleotide sequences from this sample produce the same CDR3. The CDR3 sequence: CASSLLGQPQHF. As DNA, the CDR3 is TGTGCCAGCAGTTTATTAGGTCAGCCCCAGCATTTT. This chain uses TRBV27 with TRBJ1-5; the D is unclear. This CDR3 contains 12 residues. The V end lost 1 base, the J end lost 6 bases, and 4 bases lay between the germline ends. Germline CDR1 reads MNHEY; CDR2 reads SMNVEV (reference sequence).

The chain recombines TRBV28 with TRBJ2-3; 15 positions match TRBD2. J lost 10 bases, V lost 6 bases, and 20 bases had no gene match. Germline CDR1 and CDR2: MDHEN and SYDVKM. The CDR3 is made up of 19 amino acids. The CDR3 nucleotides read TGTGCCAGCAGACCAGGGAGGGGACTAGCGGGAGGCGCCACCAGTGCGCAGTATTTT. Its protein product is CASRPGRGLAGGATSAQYF.

V and J are TRBV27 and TRBJ2-7, with 8 bases that match TRBD1. The trim removed 5 bases at V and 2 bases at J, leaving 2 bases unmatched. The CDR3 is 13 amino acids. Germline V gives CDR1 MNHEY, CDR2 SMNVEV (reference sequence). For the CDR3, the DNA is TGTGCCAGCAGTCCAGGGGGCCCCTACGAGCAGTACTTC. Its protein is CASSPGGPYEQYF.

This clone has a single count. V gene TRBV3-1 (or the pseudogene TRBV3-2) combines with J gene TRBJ1-1; 7 nucleotides match TRBD1. The CDR3 loop spans 17 amino acids. V lost 0 bases and J lost 1; bases outside the gene matches: 8. Germline V gives CDR1 LGHDT, CDR2 YNNKEL (reference sequence). CDR3: CASSQDPPTGSNTEAFF. For the CDR3, the DNA is TGTGCCAGCAGCCAAGACCCCCCGACAGGGTCGAACACTGAAGCTTTCTTT.

J is TRBJ2-7 and V is TRBV30; D tentatively reads TRBD1 or TRBD2 (5 bases each). Per the germline V gene, CDR1 is GTSNPN and CDR2 is SVGIG (reference sequence). V lost 3 bases and J lost 2, with 14 bases in between. The CDR3 sequence is 14 residues long. CDR3 region: CAWRAGTTTYEQYF. In DNA, the CDR3 is TGTGCCTGGAGGGCCGGGACGACCACCTACGAGCAGTACTTC.

The chain combines TRBV5-1 with TRBJ2-3; the match to TRBD2 covers 7 bases. The CDR3 is 19 residues long. After removal of 1 base from V and 3 bases from J, the junction contained 17 bases not matched to a gene. Germline assignment: CDR1 SGHRS and CDR2 YFSETQ. The CDR3 is CASSLKVAGLGARTDTQYF. Here the CDR3 DNA reads TGCGCCAGCAGCTTGAAGGTAGCCGGACTAGGAGCAAGAACAGATACGCAGTATTTT.

The chain is built from TRBV4-3 and TRBJ1-2; D might be TRBD1 (6 bases). The CDR3 spans 17 residues. V was shortened by 0 bases and J by 3 bases, with 17 bases between the two germline ends. CDR1 is LGHNA, CDR2 YSLEER, per germline. The CDR3 protein is CASSQDHLGGRHYGYTF. The CDR3 DNA is TGCGCCAGCAGCCAAGATCACCTGGGGGGCAGACACTATGGCTACACCTTC.

V usage is TRBV6-2 or TRBV6-3 and J usage is TRBJ2-3, with TRBD2 identical over 13 bases. CDR1 and CDR2 (germline): MNHEY, SVGEGT. CDR3 length equals 14 residues. Trimming removed 5 bases from V and 4 bases from J; junction bases left unmatched: 0. CDR3 DNA sequence: TGTGCCAGCAGTGGACTAGCGGGAGCAGATACGCAGTATTTT. Encoded protein: CASSGLAGADTQYF.

J is TRBJ2-1 and V is TRBV24-1; the match to TRBD2 covers 7 bases. This CDR3 contains 16 residues. CDR1 and CDR2 from the germline V gene are KGHDR and SFDVKD. After removal of 1 base from V and 6 bases from J, the junction contained 8 bases not matched to a gene. The DNA of the CDR3 is TGTGCCACCAGTGATTTTCTTGGCGGGAGTGGCAATGAGCAGTTCTTC. Translated: CATSDFLGGSGNEQFF.

The chain uses TRBV6-2 or TRBV6-3 and TRBJ1-5; 8 bases agree with TRBD1. Germline CDR1 MNHEY, CDR2 SVGEGT. Unmatched junction bases numbered 8, after V lost 2 bases and J lost 8 bases. The CDR3 consists of 15 residues. This chain's CDR3 is CASSYAQGAGEPQHF. The CDR3, as DNA: TGTGCCAGCAGTTACGCTCAGGGGGCTGGGGAGCCCCAGCATTTT.

The chain carries TRBV12-3 or TRBV12-4 and TRBJ2-7, with D perhaps matching TRBD1 (5 bases). The CDR3 extends over 13 amino acids. Trimming took 3 bases from V and 6 from J, leaving 12 bases between them. CDR3 sequence reads: CASSLTAVFEQYF. The CDR3 region has the DNA TGTGCCAGCAGTTTGACAGCCGTTTTCGAGCAGTACTTC.

The rearrangement uses TRBV6-6 and TRBJ1-1, with TRBD1 matching 7 bases. V gave up 2 bases and J gave up 4 bases; unmatched junction bases: 4. The germline gives CDR1 MNHNY, CDR2 SVGAGI (reference sequence). This CDR3 is 14 amino acids long. CDR3 coding DNA: TGTGCCAGCAGTTACGGGGCAGGGGGCACTGAAGCTTTCTTT. Protein product: CASSYGAGGTEAFF.

This chain joins TRBV15 and TRBJ1-2, with D possibly TRBD1 on 6 matching bases. Trimming pared 1 base from V and 7 bases from J, leaving 19 bases between. This CDR3 is built from 16 residues. CDR1 is LNHNV and CDR2 is YYDKDF in the germline V gene (reference sequence). The CDR3 region has the DNA TGTGCCACCAGCAGAGGGTACGAACAGGGTGCCGTTGGCTACACCTTC. Translated: CATSRGYEQGAVGYTF. Complete variable domain (other parts from reference TRBV15 and TRBJ1-2): DAMVIQNPRYQVTQFGKPVTLSCSQTLNHNVMYWYQQKSSQAPKLLFHYYDKDFNNEADTPDNFQSRRPNTSFCFLDIRSPGLGDTAMYLCATSRGYEQGAVGYTFGSGTRLTVV.

In DNA, the CDR3 is TGTGCCAGCAGCCGACAGCGAAGCTCTGGAAACACCATATATTTT. It codes for CASSRQRSSGNTIYF. The gene calls are TRBV5-5 and TRBJ1-3, with D perhaps matching TRBD1 (5 bases). The CDR3 length is 15 residues. Trimming cost V 4 bases and J 0 bases, with 11 bases left between them. Germline-derived CDR1 and CDR2 are SGHKS and YYEKEE (reference sequence).

This clone came up a few times. In DNA form, the CDR3 reads TGCAGCGCATCAGATGGCTACACCTTC. Protein product: CSASDGYTF. The V call is TRBV29-1, the J call TRBJ1-2; D call uncertain. Germline V CDR1 and CDR2: SQVTM, ANQGSEA. Trimming left V 7 bases short and J 6 bases short, with 6 bases between. The length of the CDR3 is 9 residues.

This clone was recorded only once. The chain is built from TRBV27 and TRBJ2-4; D unresolved. This CDR3 region has 15 residues. The germline V and J ends were trimmed by 2 bases and 5 bases, with 13 bases remaining between them. The germline V gene encodes CDR1 MNHEY and CDR2 SMNVEV (reference sequence). The CDR3 here is CASSLDIRGQNIQYF. Written as DNA, the CDR3 is TGTGCCAGCAGTTTAGACATACGAGGCCAAAACATTCAGTACTTC.

CDR3 protein: CASISSPRVNTEAFF. CDR3 DNA sequence: TGTGCCAGCATATCGTCCCCCAGGGTGAACACTGAAGCTTTCTTT. This chain links TRBV2 with TRBJ1-1, with D tentatively TRBD1 (5 bases). Trimming took off 7 bases at V and 0 bases at J, with 15 bases between the two ends. This CDR3 comprises 15 residues. The germline gives CDR1 SNHLY, CDR2 FYNNEI.

Details on this clone: Its ends do not fully match the called genes, so a read error is possible. The V call is TRBV6-1, the J call TRBJ2-5; the D is unclear. Germline CDR1 and CDR2: MNHNS and SASEGT. This CDR3 region has 12 residues. CDR3 residues: CASCELGETQYF. DNA for the CDR3: TGTGCCAGCTGTGAGCTGGGGGAGACCCAGTACTTC.

V usage is TRBV5-1 and J usage is TRBJ2-5, with D possibly matching TRBD2 (6 bases). V gave up 1 base and J gave up 5 bases, with 9 bases separating them. The CDR3 length is 13 residues. Germline lookup yields CDR1 SGHRS and CDR2 YFSETQ. This CDR3 reads CASSLSGEETQYF. CDR3 DNA sequence: TGCGCCAGCAGCTTGTCGGGAGAGGAGACCCAGTACTTC.

This clone has only one observation. The V gene is TRBV30, the J gene TRBJ1-1; 7 nucleotides match TRBD1. This CDR3 region has 13 residues. CDR1 GTSNPN and CDR2 SVGIG come from the germline V gene (reference sequence). V lost 1 base and J lost 5; bases outside the gene matches: 4. The CDR3 protein is CAWSEGARTEAFF. The CDR3 nucleotides are TGTGCCTGGAGTGAGGGGGCGCGAACTGAAGCTTTCTTT.